This T cell receptor beta chain derives from a study of blood T cell repertoires in COVID-19. The repertoire was sequenced with immunoSEQ multiplex PCR; TCRdb's copy has only in-frame clones and lacks some. This table holds 200,000 or so clones, about 90% found once. V trimming: 3 bases; J trimming: 0 bases; junction bases outside the gene matches: 11. Germline lookup yields CDR1 MGHRA and CDR2 YSYEKL. This CDR3 region has 18 residues. This receptor was identified in a young woman who had been exposed to COVID-19. Sequencing was carried out using PBMCs or T cells enriched from blood (not recorded which). This rearrangement joins TRBV4-1 to TRBJ1-3; 7 nucleotides align to TRBD1. The CDR3 region has the DNA TGCGCCAGCAGCCACTCGACAGGGAAGACAAACTCTGGAAACACCATATATTTT. It is translated as CASSHSTGKTNSGNTIYF.